Following are 18 T cell receptor beta chains from one sample sequenced in a study of patients and donors after allogeneic stem cell transplantation. TCRdb re-derived calls from the RT-PCR reads in MiXCR, one entry per CDR3 protein. This sample has roughly 940,000 distinct CDR3 sequences, with 15% to 20% found just once. The sequenced sample consisted of blood, either unsorted or a sorted T cell fraction (not recorded which). The receptor source for this set is a human donor who was either an allogeneic HSCT recipient or a stem cell or donor lymphocyte infusion donor (not recorded which). It is not recorded whose cells these are; they may come from a transplant donor.

This clonotype was picked up a small number of times. Since a much larger clone is just one base distant, this may be a read error. The chain joins TRBV28 to TRBJ2-5, with 7 bases matching TRBD2. The CDR3 covers 12 residues. CDR1 is MDHEN and CDR2 is SYDVKM in the germline V gene. J was trimmed by 2 bases and V by 7 bases; bases with no gene match: 1. CDR3 sequence: CASTGGQETQYF. CDR3 sequence (DNA): TGTGCCAGCACCGGGGGGCAAGAGACCCAGTACTTC.

This chain uses TRBV6-2 or TRBV6-3 with TRBJ2-5; TRBD2 matches 7 bases. V shed 0 bases, J shed 1 base, and the junction held 14 bases outside the gene matches. This CDR3 is built from 19 residues. Germline-derived CDR1 and CDR2 are MNHEY and SVGEGT. In nucleotides, the CDR3 is TGTGCCAGCAGTTACTCGATTCCTAGCGGACACAGCTTCCAAGAGACCCAGTACTTC. Protein: CASSYSIPSGHSFQETQYF.

This clonotype was seen more than once but under ten times. The V gene is TRBV2, the J gene TRBJ2-1, with 8 bases that match TRBD2. Unmatched junction bases numbered 8, after V lost 3 bases and J lost 7 bases. The CDR3 spans 15 residues. Germline values: CDR1 SNHLY, CDR2 FYNNEI. The CDR3 DNA sequence: TGTGCCAGCAGTGATCAGGTTAGCGGGATGAATGAGCAGTTCTTC. Amino acid sequence: CASSDQVSGMNEQFF.

This clonotype occurred a few times. This chain joins TRBV12-3 or TRBV12-4 and TRBJ2-7; the D is unclear. The CDR3 spans 14 residues. The ends were cut back, 9 bases at V and 0 bases at J, with 15 bases in the middle. CDR3 in amino acids: CASSMVVSSYEQYF. Written as DNA, the CDR3 is TGTGCCAGTTCTATGGTCGTAAGCTCCTACGAGCAGTACTTC.

This clonotype was counted between two and nine times. This chain connects TRBV15 to TRBJ2-5; D might be TRBD1 (5 bases). The CDR3 totals 15 residues. The germline V and J ends were trimmed by 5 bases and 6 bases, with 19 bases remaining between them. Germline V CDR1 and CDR2: LNHNV, YYDKDF (reference sequence). CDR3 region: CATSPTGQGWQTQYF. The CDR3, as DNA: TGTGCCACCAGCCCCACGGGCCAGGGTTGGCAGACCCAGTACTTC.

The chain joins TRBV6-5 to TRBJ2-1; 13 bases line up with TRBD2. V lost 4 bases and J lost 10; bases outside the gene matches: 13. This CDR3 contains 17 residues. Germline CDR1 reads MNHEY; CDR2 reads SVGAGI. DNA of the CDR3: TGTGCCAGCAGTTGGTCCCCGACTAGCGGGAGGTTACAAGAGCAGTTCTTC. The encoded protein is CASSWSPTSGRLQEQFF.

This clonotype has a count of ten or more. This rearrangement joins TRBV12-1 to TRBJ2-7. TRBV12-1 is a listed pseudogene. CDR3 length equals 11 residues. The CDR3 region has the DNA TGTGCCAGCAGCCAGCCCTACGAGCAGTACTTC. The encoded protein is CASSQPYEQYF.

The table lists this clonotype with a count of one. The chain has TRBV4-2 and TRBJ1-2; D may be TRBD1 (5 bases). Trimming left V 5 bases short and J 0 bases short, with 10 bases between. CDR3 length equals 14 residues. Germline values: CDR1 LGHNA, CDR2 YNFKEQ. The CDR3 here is CASSGAHANYGYTF. CDR3 DNA sequence: TGTGCCAGCAGCGGGGCACATGCTAACTATGGCTACACCTTC.

This clonotype was seen only a few times. This chain joins TRBV5-1 and TRBJ2-3; 9 nucleotides match TRBD1. The CDR3 spans 15 residues. Germline V gene data show CDR1 as SGHRS and CDR2 as YFSETQ. Trimming took 4 bases from V and 4 from J; bases not matched to a gene: 7. The CDR3 nucleotides are TGCGCCAGCAGCCCTCTGACAGGGGGACCAGATACGCAGTATTTT. Translating gives CASSPLTGGPDTQYF.

J is TRBJ1-6 and V is TRBV6-1; no reliable D call. Germline V CDR1 and CDR2: MNHNS, SASEGT. The CDR3 contains 15 residues. Deletions cut 6 bases from V and 7 bases from J, with 16 bases between. CDR3 DNA sequence: TGTGCCAGCAGAGGGCTGGGGTTAGCCAATTCACCCCTCCACTTT. Its translation: CASRGLGLANSPLHF.

The chain employs TRBV5-1 and TRBJ1-5; 7 bases are a match to TRBD1. Germline V lookup: CDR1 SGHRS, CDR2 YFSETQ. CDR3 length: 15 amino acids. The J segment lost 3 bases and the V segment lost 3 bases, leaving 6 bases of the junction unmatched. The CDR3 loop is CASSSGGQINQPQHF. CDR3 sequence (DNA): TGCGCCAGCAGCTCCGGGGGACAGATCAATCAGCCCCAGCATTTT.

This clonotype came up a few times. The chain combines TRBV15 with TRBJ2-3; no definite D call. With 5 bases removed from V and 0 bases from J, the gap between germline ends came to 15 bases. This CDR3 has 16 residues. The germline V gene encodes CDR1 LNHNV and CDR2 YYDKDF (reference sequence). CDR3 region: CATSAIRMSSTDTQYF. The CDR3 DNA sequence: TGTGCCACCAGCGCAATTAGGATGTCGAGCACAGATACGCAGTATTTT. The full variable domain, completed using reference TRBV15 and TRBJ2-3, is DAMVIQNPRYQVTQFGKPVTLSCSQTLNHNVMYWYQQKSSQAPKLLFHYYDKDFNNEADTPDNFQSRRPNTSFCFLDIRSPGLGDTAMYLCATSAIRMSSTDTQYFGPGTRLTVL.

Only a few counts were recorded for this clonotype. The chain recombines TRBV12-3 or TRBV12-4 with TRBJ2-1, with 9 bases identical to TRBD1. CDR3 length: 13 residues. V was clipped by 5 bases and J by 7 bases; unmatched bases: 3. CDR3 nucleotides: TGTGCCAGCAGTCGGGACAGGGTAAATGAGCAGTTCTTC. Its protein product is CASSRDRVNEQFF.

As concerns this clonotype: The junction differs from germline at one of its ends, possibly a read error. The genes are TRBV4-1 and TRBJ1-4; maybe TRBD1 (6 bases). The CDR3 is 14 residues long. Germline V CDR1 and CDR2: MGHRA, YSYEKL. Here the CDR3 DNA reads TGCGCCAGCAGGCAAGGGACACCTAATGAAAAACTGTTTTTT. It translates to CASRQGTPNEKLFF.

The V gene is TRBV6-1, the J gene TRBJ2-7; D may be TRBD1 (6 bases). V lost 2 bases and J lost 0, with 11 bases in between. CDR1 MNHNS and CDR2 SASEGT come from the germline V gene. The CDR3 has 15 residues. CDR3 DNA sequence: TGTGCCAGCAGTGAAACCACAGGGAGCTCCTACGAGCAGTACTTC. This encodes CASSETTGSSYEQYF.

This clonotype was seen repeatedly, ten times or more. CDR3 DNA: TGTGCCAGCAGCCCAGGGCAGGGCCAAGAGACCCAGTACTTC. Translation gives CASSPGQGQETQYF. V gene TRBV7-2 combines with J gene TRBJ2-5; D might be TRBD1 (5 bases). The CDR3 runs 14 residues. The germline V gene has CDR1 SGHTA and CDR2 FQGNSA. V was cut by 5 bases and J by 1 base, with 11 bases left in between.

This clonotype has a handful of counts. The chain combines TRBV5-1 with TRBJ2-5; a possible D gene is TRBD1 (6 bases). The ends were cut back, 0 bases at V and 0 bases at J, with 15 bases in the middle. This CDR3 spans 17 amino acids. The germline gives CDR1 SGHRS, CDR2 YFSETQ. As DNA, the CDR3 is TGCGCCAGCAGCTTGGGCACCGGACAGACTTACCAAGAGACCCAGTACTTC. It translates to CASSLGTGQTYQETQYF. The entire variable domain, with the rest obtained from reference TRBV5-1 and TRBJ2-5, is as follows: KAGVTQTPRYLIKTRGQQVTLSCSPISGHRSVSWYQQTPGQGLQFLFEYFSETQRNKGNFPGRFSGRQFSNSRSEMNVSTLELGDSALYLCASSLGTGQTYQETQYFGPGTRLLVL.

The chain has TRBV3-1 and TRBJ2-5; 9 bases align to TRBD2. The germline V gene encodes CDR1 LGHDT and CDR2 YNNKEL (reference sequence). This CDR3 region has 15 residues. J was trimmed by 4 bases and V by 2 bases; bases with no gene match: 5. The CDR3, as DNA: TGTGCCAGCAGCCAAATAGCGGGAGCCGCAGAGACCCAGTACTTC. Amino acid sequence: CASSQIAGAAETQYF.